This TCR beta chain was sequenced for a study of blood T cell repertoires in COVID-19. Across the whole study: There were acute and convalescent COVID-19 samples, and they came from the United States, Italy and Spain. PBMCs, B-cell-depleted T cells, or T cells were the source of the cDNA or gDNA that made up the material.

Trimming cost V 3 bases and J 1 base, with 16 bases left between them. This CDR3 spans 16 amino acids. CDR1 SGHRS and CDR2 YFSETQ come from the germline V gene. In the study's own analysis: Researchers report that nucleated cell counts were estimated from reference gene primer amplification. Profiling relied on immunoSEQ multiplex PCR, and the TCRdb table lists in-frame clones only, not all of them. The D gene and trimming were derived from the DNA, and the V and J assignments and clone size from that table. The sample lists about 78,000 clones, approximately 86% occurring once. J is TRBJ1-2 and V is TRBV5-1; no definite D call. The material sequenced was peripheral blood. The TCR was taken from a man over 45 with active or convalescent COVID-19. CDR3 amino acids: CASSSPSGEGNYGYTF. Here the CDR3 DNA reads TGCGCCAGCAGCTCACCCAGCGGGGAAGGTAACTATGGCTACACCTTC.